This T cell receptor beta chain came from a study of graft-versus-host responses after intestinal transplantation. Study in general: Once they had received anti-thymocyte globulin induction, all recipients took tacrolimus and steroids for about 3 years. Study-wide results and caveats: Early post-transplant HvG declines were associated with peak circulating GvH clone levels. Recipient marrow contained GvH clones, some of which appeared first in ileum or blood.

Details on this clone: Its target is not known.

Clones were sequenced by immunoSEQ multiplex PCR, and TCRdb holds only the in-frame ones, with some missing. The repertoire holds roughly 29,000 clones, with about 92% as singletons. The V and J ends lost 1 base and 5 bases respectively, with 0 bases between them. The CDR3 contains 11 residues. CDR1 is SGHDN, CDR2 FVKESK, per germline. This sequence was found in a human patient who received an intestinal transplant, so some T cells may come from the graft donor. Here the sequenced sample was PBMCs, taken just over 65 days after intestinal transplant. This chain connects TRBV14 to TRBJ1-3, with D hard to call. The CDR3 spells CASSQGNTIYF. DNA of the CDR3: TGTGCCAGCAGCCAAGGAAACACCATATATTTT.